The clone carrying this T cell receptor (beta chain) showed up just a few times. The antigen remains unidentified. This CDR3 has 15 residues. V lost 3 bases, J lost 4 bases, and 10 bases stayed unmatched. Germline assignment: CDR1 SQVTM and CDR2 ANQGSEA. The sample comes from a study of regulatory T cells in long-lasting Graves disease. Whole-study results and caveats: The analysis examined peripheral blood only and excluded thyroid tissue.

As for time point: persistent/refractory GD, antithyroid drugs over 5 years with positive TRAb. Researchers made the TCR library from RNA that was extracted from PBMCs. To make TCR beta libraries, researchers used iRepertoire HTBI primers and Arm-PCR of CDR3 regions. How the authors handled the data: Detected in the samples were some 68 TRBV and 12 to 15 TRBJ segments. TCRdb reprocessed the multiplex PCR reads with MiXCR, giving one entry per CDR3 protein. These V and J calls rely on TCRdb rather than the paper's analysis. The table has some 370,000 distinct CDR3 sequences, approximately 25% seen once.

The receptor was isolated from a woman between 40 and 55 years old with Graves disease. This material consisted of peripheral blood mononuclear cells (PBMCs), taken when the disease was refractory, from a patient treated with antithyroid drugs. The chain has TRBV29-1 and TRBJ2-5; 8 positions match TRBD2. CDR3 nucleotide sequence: TGCAGCGTTGACCCTGAAGCGGGGGCCCGAGAGACCCAGTACTTC. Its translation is CSVDPEAGARETQYF.